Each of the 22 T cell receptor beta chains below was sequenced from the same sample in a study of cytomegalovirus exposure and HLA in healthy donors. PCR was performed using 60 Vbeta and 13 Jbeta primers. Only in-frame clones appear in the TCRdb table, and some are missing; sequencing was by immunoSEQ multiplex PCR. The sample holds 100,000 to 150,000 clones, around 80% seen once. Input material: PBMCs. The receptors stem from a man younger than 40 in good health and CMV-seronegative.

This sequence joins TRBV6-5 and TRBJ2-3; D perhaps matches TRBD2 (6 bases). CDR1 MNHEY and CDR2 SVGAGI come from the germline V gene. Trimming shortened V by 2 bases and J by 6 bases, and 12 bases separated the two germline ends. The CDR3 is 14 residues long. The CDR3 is CASSYTYREDTQYF. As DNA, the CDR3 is TGTGCCAGCAGTTACACCTACCGGGAGGATACGCAGTATTTT.

CDR3 sequence reads: CASSPVPDRYYNEQFF. The CDR3 nucleotides are TGTGCCAGCAGCCCCGTCCCGGACAGGTACTACAATGAGCAGTTCTTC. The V gene is TRBV7-2, the J gene TRBJ2-1; 7 bases are a match to TRBD1. The germline CDR1 and CDR2 sequences are SGHTA and FQGNSA. The CDR3 runs 16 residues. Losses at the gene ends were 5 bases for V and 3 bases for J; bases not matched to a gene: 10.

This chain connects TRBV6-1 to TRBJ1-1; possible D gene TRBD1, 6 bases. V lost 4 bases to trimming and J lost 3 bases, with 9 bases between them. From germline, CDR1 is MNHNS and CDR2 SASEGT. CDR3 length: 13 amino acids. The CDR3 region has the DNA TGTGCCAGCAGTGCGCGACAGGACACTGAAGCTTTCTTT. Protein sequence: CASSARQDTEAFF.

The CDR3 loop reads CASKGEVETEAFF. The CDR3, as DNA: TGTGCCAGCAAGGGGGAAGTGGAAACTGAAGCTTTCTTT. The chain couples TRBV2 to TRBJ1-1; TRBD1 might be the D (6 bases). Deletions cut 7 bases from V and 5 bases from J, with 14 bases between. The V gene's germline CDR1 is SNHLY and CDR2 FYNNEI. CDR3 length: 13 residues.

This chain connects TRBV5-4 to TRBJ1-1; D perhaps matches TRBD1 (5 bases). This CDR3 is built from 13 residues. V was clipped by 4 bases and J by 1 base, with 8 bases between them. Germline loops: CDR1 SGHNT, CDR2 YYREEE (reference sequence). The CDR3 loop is CASSLDTNTEAFF. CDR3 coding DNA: TGTGCCAGCAGCCTGGACACGAACACTGAAGCTTTCTTT.

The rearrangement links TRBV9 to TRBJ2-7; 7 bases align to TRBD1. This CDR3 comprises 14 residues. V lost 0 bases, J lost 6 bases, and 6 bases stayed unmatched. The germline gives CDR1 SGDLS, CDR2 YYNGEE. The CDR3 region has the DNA TGTGCCAGCAGCGTAGCAGACAGGGTCGGCGAGCAGTACTTC. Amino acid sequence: CASSVADRVGEQYF.

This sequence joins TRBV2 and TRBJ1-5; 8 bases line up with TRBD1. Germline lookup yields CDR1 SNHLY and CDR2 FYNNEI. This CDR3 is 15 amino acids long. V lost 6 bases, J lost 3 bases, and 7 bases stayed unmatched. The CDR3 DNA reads TGTGCCAGCAGGCTCACAGGGGGTTTCAATCAGCCCCAGCATTTT. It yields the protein CASRLTGGFNQPQHF.

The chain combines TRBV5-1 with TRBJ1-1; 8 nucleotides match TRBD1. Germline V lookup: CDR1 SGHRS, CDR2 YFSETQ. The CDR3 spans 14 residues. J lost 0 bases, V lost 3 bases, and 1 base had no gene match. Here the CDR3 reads CASSWDRMNTEAFF. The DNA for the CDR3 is TGCGCCAGCAGCTGGGACAGGATGAACACTGAAGCTTTCTTT.

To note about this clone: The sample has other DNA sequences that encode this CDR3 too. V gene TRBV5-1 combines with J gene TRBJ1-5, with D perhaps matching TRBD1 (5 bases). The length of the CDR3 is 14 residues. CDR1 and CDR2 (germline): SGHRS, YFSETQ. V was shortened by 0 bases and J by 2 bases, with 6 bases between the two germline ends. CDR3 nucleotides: TGCGCCAGCAGCTTGGAGGGGCGCAATCAGCCCCAGCATTTT. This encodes CASSLEGRNQPQHF.

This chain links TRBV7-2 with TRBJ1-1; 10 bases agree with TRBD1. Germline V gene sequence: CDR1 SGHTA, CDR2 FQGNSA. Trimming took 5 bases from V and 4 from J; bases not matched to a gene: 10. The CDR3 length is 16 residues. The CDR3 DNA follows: TGTGCCAGCAGCCAACTGACAGGGGGCGAAAGCACTGAAGCTTTCTTT. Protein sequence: CASSQLTGGESTEAFF.

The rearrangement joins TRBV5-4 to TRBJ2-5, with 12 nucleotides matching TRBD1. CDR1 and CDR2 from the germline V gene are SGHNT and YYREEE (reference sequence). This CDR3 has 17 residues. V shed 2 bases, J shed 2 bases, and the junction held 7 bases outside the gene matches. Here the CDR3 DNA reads TGTGCCAGCAGCTTACCGGGACAGGGGGCTCGTCAAGAGACCCAGTACTTC. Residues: CASSLPGQGARQETQYF.

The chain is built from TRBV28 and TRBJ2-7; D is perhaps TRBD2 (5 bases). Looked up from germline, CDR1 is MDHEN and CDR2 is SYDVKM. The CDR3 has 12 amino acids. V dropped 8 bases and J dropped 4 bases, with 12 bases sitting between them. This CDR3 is CASGMEAYEQYF. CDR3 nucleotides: TGTGCCAGCGGGATGGAGGCGTACGAGCAGTACTTC.

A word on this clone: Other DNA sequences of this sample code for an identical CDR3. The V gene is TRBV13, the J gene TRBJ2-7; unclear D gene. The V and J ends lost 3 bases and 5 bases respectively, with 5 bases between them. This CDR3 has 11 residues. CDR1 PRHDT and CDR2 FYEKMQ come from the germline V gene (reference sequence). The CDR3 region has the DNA TGTGCCAGCAGCTTTTATCACGAGCAGTACTTC. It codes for CASSFYHEQYF.

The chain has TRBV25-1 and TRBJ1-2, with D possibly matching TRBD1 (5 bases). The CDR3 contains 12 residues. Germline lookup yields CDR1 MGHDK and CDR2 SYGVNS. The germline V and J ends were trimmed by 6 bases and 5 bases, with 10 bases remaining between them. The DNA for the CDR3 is TGTGCCAGCAGGGACACTGGGTATGGCTACACCTTC. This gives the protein CASRDTGYGYTF.

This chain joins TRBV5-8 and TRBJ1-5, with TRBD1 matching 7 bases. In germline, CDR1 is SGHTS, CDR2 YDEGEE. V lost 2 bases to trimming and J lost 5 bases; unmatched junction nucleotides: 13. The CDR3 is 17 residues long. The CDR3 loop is CASSLGYQGVTDQPQHF. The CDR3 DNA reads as TGTGCCAGCAGCTTAGGGTATCAGGGGGTGACGGATCAGCCCCAGCATTTT.

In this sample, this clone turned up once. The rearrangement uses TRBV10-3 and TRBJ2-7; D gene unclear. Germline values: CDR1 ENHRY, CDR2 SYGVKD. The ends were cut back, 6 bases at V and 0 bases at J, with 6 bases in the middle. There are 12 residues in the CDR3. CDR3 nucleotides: TGTGCCATCAGGAGGAGCTCCTACGAGCAGTACTTC. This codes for CAIRRSSYEQYF.

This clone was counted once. This chain's CDR3 is CASTDAGTGNYGYTF. The DNA of the CDR3 is TGTGCCAGCACCGACGCCGGGACAGGGAACTATGGCTACACCTTC. The chain couples TRBV6-1 to TRBJ1-2, with TRBD1 identical over 9 bases. This CDR3 region has 15 residues. Germline trimming cut 7 bases from V and 2 bases from J; bases unmatched to any gene: 8. The germline CDR1 and CDR2 sequences are MNHNS and SASEGT.

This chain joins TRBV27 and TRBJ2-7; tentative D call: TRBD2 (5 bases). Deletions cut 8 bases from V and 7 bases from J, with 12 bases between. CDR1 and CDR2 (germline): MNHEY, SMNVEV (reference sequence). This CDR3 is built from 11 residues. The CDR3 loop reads CASSLEGEQYF. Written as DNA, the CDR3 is TGTGCCAGCTCCCTTGAGGGTGAGCAGTACTTC.

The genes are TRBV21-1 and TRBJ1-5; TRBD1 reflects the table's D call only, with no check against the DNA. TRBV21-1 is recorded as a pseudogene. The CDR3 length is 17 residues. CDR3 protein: CASSKALDRDSNQPQHF. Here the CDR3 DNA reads TGTGCCAGCAGCAAAGCCCTGGACAGGGATAGCAATCAGCCCCAGCATTTT.

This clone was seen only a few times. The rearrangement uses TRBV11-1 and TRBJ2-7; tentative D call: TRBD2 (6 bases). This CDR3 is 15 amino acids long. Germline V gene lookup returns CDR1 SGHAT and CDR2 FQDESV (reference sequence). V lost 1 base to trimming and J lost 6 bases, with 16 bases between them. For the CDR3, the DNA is TGTGCCAGCAGCTTAGACAGGAGGGAAGGGAGCGAGCAGTACTTC. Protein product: CASSLDRREGSEQYF.

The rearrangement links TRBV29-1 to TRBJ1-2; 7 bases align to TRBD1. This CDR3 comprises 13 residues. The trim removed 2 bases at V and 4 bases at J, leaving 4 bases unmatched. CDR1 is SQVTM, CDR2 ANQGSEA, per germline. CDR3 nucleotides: TGCAGCGTTGAACAACAGGGGCGCTATGGCTACACCTTC. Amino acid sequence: CSVEQQGRYGYTF.

This CDR3 is CASSQGPFASSYNEQFF. The CDR3 nucleotides are TGCGCCAGCAGCCAAGGCCCCTTCGCCAGCTCCTACAATGAGCAGTTCTTC. V is TRBV4-1 and J is TRBJ2-1; D not certain. The CDR3 extends over 17 amino acids. Per the germline V gene, CDR1 is MGHRA and CDR2 is YSYEKL. Trimming pared 1 base from V and 0 bases from J, leaving 13 bases between.